Presented here are 2 T cell receptor beta chains from one specimen sequenced in a study of response to subunit inactivated influenza vaccine. TCRdb passed the RT-PCR reads through MiXCR, listing each CDR3 protein once. The sample includes about 650,000 distinct CDR3 sequences, roughly 15% seen only once; the top ten take 7.5% to 8%. The starting material was PBMCs from blood, obtained about 14 days before vaccination. The receptors here all came from a man between 45 and 60 years old who received an inactivated influenza vaccine.

The rearrangement links TRBV11-2 to TRBJ2-7; D is ambiguous. CDR1 and CDR2 (germline): SGHAT, FQNNGV. The CDR3 covers 14 residues. Between the trimmed V and J ends, which lost 0 bases and 3 bases, there was a span of 9 bases. The CDR3 here is CASSLDERVYEQYF. Written as DNA, the CDR3 is TGTGCCAGCAGCTTAGATGAGCGAGTCTACGAGCAGTACTTC.

This clonotype has more than one count but fewer than ten. The chain has TRBV27 and TRBJ2-7; TRBD1 matches at 11 bases. V trimming: 5 bases; J trimming: 3 bases; junction bases outside the gene matches: 6. Germline CDR1 reads MNHEY; CDR2 reads SMNVEV (reference sequence). CDR3 length equals 15 residues. This CDR3 is CASSPGQGVYYEQYF. CDR3 nucleotide sequence: TGTGCCAGCAGTCCGGGACAGGGGGTCTACTACGAGCAGTACTTC.